This TCR beta chain was retrieved from a study of blood T cell repertoires in COVID-19. Turning to the study itself: Collection of acute and convalescent COVID-19 samples took place in the United States, Italy and Spain. Sources were T cells, B-cell-depleted T cells, or PBMCs; the material itself was cDNA or gDNA.

Authors' methods: For nucleated cells, counts were estimated from reference gene primer amplification. Repertoires were generated with immunoSEQ multiplex PCR, while TCRdb's copy carries only in-frame clones and drops some. That table gives V, J and clone size, and the DNA gave D and trimming. Of approximately 290,000 clones in the sample, approximately 90% were seen once. The sequencing sample was made of peripheral blood. The TCR originated in a man younger than 35 with active or convalescent COVID-19.

The DNA for the CDR3 is TGTGCCAGCAGCGTGGGGGCCGAGGGACAGCCCCAGCATTTT. Amino acid sequence: CASSVGAEGQPQHF. The rearrangement joins TRBV9 to TRBJ1-5, with D maybe TRBD1 (6 bases). The V end was cut by 2 bases, the J end by 7 bases, with 13 bases between. Germline assignment: CDR1 SGDLS and CDR2 YYNGEE. The CDR3 covers 14 residues.